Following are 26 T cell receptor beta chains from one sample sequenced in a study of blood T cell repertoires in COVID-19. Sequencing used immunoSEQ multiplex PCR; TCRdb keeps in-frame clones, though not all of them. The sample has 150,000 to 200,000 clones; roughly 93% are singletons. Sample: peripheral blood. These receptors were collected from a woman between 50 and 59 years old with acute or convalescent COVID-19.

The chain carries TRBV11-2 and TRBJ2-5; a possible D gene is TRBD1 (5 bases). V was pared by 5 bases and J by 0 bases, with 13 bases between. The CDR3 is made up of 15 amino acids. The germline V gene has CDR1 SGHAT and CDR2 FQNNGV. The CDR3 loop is CASSLPPGNQETQYF. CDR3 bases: TGTGCCAGCAGCCTTCCCCCAGGGAACCAAGAGACCCAGTACTTC.

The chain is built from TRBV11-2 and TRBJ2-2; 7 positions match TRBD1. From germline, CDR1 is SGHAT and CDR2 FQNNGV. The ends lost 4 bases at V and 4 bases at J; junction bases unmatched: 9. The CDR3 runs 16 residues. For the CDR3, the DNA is TGTGCCAGCAGCTACCACCCAAGGACAGGCACCGGGGAGCTGTTTTTT. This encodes CASSYHPRTGTGELFF.

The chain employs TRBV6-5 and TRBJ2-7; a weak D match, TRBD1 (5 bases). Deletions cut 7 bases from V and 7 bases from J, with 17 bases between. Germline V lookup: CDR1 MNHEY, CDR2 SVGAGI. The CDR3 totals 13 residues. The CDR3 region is CASTTGTVGEQYF. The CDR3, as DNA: TGTGCCAGCACTACAGGTACCGTTGGAGAGCAGTACTTC.

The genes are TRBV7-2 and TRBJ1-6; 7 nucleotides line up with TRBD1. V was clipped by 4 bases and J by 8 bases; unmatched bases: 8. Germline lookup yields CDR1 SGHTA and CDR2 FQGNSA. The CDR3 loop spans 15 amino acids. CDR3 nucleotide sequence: TGTGCCAGCAGCTCACCAGGGGGTGGAGATTCACCCCTCCACTTT. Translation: CASSSPGGGDSPLHF.

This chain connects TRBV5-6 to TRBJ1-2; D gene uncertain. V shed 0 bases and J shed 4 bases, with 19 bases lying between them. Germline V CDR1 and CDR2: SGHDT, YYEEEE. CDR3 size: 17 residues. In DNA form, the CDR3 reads TGTGCCAGCAGCTTGGCTTTCGTTCCGGGGAGGACCTATGGCTACACCTTC. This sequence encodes CASSLAFVPGRTYGYTF. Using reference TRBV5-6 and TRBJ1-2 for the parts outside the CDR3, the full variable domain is DAGVTQSPTHLIKTRGQQVTLRCSPKSGHDTVSWYQQALGQGPQFIFQYYEEEERQRGNFPDRFSGHQFPNYSSELNVNALLLGDSALYLCASSLAFVPGRTYGYTFGSGTRLTVV.

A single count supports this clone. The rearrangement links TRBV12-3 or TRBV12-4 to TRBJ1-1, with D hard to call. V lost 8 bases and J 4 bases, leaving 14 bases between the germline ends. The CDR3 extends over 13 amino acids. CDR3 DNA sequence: TGTGCCAGCCTTGAGGGCTGGAGCACTGAAGCTTTCTTT. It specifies CASLEGWSTEAFF.

This CDR3 reads CSVAPFPGQRNTEAFF. The CDR3 nucleotides are TGCAGCGTTGCCCCTTTCCCGGGACAAAGGAACACTGAAGCTTTCTTT. The V call is TRBV29-1, the J call TRBJ1-1, with TRBD1 as a possible D gene (6 bases). Per the germline V gene, CDR1 is SQVTM and CDR2 is ANQGSEA. Trimming cost V 4 bases and J 1 base, with 19 bases left between them. The CDR3 loop spans 16 amino acids.

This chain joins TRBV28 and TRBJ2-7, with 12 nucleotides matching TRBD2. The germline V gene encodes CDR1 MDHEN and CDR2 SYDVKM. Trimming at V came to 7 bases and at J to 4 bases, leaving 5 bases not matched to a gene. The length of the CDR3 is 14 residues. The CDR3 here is CASTGTSGFYEQYF. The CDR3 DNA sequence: TGTGCCAGCACCGGGACTAGCGGGTTTTACGAGCAGTACTTC.

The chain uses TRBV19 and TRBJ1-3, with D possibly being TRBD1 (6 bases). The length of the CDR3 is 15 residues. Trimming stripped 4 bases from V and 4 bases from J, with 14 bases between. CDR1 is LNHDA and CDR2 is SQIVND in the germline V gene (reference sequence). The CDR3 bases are TGTGCCAGTAGTACTCCCCCGACAGGCGGAAACACCATATATTTT. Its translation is CASSTPPTGGNTIYF.

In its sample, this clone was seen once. The CDR3 region has the DNA TGTGCCAGCAGCCCAACTAGCGGTCTCCGTGGGGGGAATTACAATGAGCAGTTCTTC. Protein sequence: CASSPTSGLRGGNYNEQFF. V usage is TRBV3-1 (or the pseudogene TRBV3-2) and J usage is TRBJ2-1, with TRBD2 matching 8 bases. The germline V gene has CDR1 LGHDT and CDR2 YNNKEL (reference sequence). Trimming took 4 bases from V and 4 from J; bases not matched to a gene: 18. CDR3 length: 19 residues.

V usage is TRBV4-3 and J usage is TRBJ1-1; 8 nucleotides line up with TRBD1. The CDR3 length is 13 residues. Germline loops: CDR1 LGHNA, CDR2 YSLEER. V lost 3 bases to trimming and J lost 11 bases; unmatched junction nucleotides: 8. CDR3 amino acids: CASSHGTGGKAFF. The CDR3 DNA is TGCGCCAGCAGCCATGGAACAGGGGGTAAGGCTTTCTTT.

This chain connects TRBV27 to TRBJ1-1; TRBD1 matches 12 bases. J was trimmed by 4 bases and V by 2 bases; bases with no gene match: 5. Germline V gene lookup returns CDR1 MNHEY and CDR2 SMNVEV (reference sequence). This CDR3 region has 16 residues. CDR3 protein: CASSLGTGGAGTEAFF. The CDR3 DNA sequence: TGTGCCAGCAGTTTAGGGACAGGGGGCGCGGGCACTGAAGCTTTCTTT.

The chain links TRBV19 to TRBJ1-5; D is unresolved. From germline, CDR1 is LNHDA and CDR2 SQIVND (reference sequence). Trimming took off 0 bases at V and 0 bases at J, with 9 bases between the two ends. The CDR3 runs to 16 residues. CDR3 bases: TGTGCCAGTAGTATAGAACTACGGCATAGCAATCAGCCCCAGCATTTT. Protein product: CASSIELRHSNQPQHF.

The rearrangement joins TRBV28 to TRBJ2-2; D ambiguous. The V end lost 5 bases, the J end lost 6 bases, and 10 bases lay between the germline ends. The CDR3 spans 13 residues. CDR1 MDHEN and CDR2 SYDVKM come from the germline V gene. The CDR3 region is CASSVYRAGELFF. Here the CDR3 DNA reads TGTGCCAGCAGTGTATACAGAGCCGGGGAGCTGTTTTTT.

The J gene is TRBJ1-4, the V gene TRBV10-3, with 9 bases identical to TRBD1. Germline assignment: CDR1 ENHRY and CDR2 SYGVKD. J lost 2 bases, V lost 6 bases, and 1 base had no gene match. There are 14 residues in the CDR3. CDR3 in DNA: TGTGCCATCAGCGACAGGGGGACTAATGAAAAACTGTTTTTT. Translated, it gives CAISDRGTNEKLFF.

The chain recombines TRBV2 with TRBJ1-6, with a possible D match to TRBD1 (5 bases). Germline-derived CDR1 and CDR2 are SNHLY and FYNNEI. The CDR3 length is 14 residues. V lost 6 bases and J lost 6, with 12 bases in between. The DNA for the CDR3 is TGTGCCAGCAGGGAGGGGAGCCCTAATTCACCCCTCCACTTT. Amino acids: CASREGSPNSPLHF.

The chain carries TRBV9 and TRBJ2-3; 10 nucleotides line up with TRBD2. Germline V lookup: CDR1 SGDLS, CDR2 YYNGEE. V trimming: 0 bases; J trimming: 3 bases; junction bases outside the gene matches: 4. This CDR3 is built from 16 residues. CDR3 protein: CASSVESGGETDTQYF. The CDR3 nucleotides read TGTGCCAGCAGCGTAGAAAGCGGGGGGGAGACAGATACGCAGTATTTT.

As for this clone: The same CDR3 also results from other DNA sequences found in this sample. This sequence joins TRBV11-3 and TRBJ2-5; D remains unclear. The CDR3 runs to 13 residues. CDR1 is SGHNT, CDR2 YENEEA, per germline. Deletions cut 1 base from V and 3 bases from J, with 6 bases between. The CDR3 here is CASSLGLKETQYF. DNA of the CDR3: TGTGCCAGCAGCTTAGGGCTTAAAGAGACCCAGTACTTC.

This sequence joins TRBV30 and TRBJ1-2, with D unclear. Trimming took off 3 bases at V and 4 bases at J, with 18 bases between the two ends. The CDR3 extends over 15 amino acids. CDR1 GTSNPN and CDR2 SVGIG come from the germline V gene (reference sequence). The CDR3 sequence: CAWRDEGSVLYGYTF. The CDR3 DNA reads TGTGCCTGGAGGGACGAGGGCAGCGTACTCTATGGCTACACCTTC. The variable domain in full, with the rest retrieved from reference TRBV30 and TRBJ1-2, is SQTIHQWPATLVQPVGSPLSLECTVEGTSNPNLYWYRQAAGRGLQLLFYSVGIGQISSEVPQNLSASRPQDRQFILSSKKLLLSDSGFYLCAWRDEGSVLYGYTFGSGTRLTVV.

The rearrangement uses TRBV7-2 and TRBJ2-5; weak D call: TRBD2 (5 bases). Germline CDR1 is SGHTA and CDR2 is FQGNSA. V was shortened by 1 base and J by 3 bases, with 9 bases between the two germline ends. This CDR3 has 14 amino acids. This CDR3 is CASSLGWRKETQYF. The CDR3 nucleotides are TGTGCCAGCAGCTTAGGGTGGAGGAAAGAGACCCAGTACTTC.

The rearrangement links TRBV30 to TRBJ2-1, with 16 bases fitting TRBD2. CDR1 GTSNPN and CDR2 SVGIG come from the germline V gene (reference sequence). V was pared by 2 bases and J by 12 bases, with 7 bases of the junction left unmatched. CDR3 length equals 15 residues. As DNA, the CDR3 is TGTGCCTGGAGTATTGGGACTAGCGGGGGGGCCGCGCAGTTCTTC. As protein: CAWSIGTSGGAAQFF.

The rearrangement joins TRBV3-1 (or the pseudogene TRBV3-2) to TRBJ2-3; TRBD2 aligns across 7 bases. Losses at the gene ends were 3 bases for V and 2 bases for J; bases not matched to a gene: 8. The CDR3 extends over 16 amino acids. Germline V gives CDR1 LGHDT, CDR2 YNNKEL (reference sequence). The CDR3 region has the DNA TGTGCCAGCAGCCAGAACCCTAGCGGTCACACAGATACGCAGTATTTT. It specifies CASSQNPSGHTDTQYF.

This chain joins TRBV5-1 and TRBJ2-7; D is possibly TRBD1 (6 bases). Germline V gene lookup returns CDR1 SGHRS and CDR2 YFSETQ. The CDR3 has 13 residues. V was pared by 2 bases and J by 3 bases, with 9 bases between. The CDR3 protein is CASSFSGDYEQYF. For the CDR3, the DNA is TGCGCCAGCAGCTTTTCAGGGGACTACGAGCAGTACTTC.

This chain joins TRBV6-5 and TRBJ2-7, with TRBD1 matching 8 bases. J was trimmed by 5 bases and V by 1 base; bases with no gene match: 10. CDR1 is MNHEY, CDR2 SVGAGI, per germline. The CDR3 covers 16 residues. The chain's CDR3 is CASSYFWTGRGNEQYF. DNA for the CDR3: TGTGCCAGCAGTTACTTCTGGACAGGGAGAGGGAACGAGCAGTACTTC.

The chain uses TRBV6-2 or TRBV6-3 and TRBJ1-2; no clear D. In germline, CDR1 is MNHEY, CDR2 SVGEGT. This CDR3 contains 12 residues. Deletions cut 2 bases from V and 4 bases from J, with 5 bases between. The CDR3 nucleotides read TGTGCCAGCAGTTACGTCGGCTATGGCTACACCTTC. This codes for CASSYVGYGYTF.

CDR3 sequence: CAWTPTGINTEAFF. The CDR3 nucleotides are TGTGCCTGGACTCCAACAGGAATTAACACTGAAGCTTTCTTT. The chain carries TRBV30 and TRBJ1-1, with D perhaps TRBD1 (5 bases). The germline V gene has CDR1 GTSNPN and CDR2 SVGIG (reference sequence). V was shortened by 4 bases and J by 2 bases, with 14 bases between the two germline ends. This CDR3 is built from 14 residues.